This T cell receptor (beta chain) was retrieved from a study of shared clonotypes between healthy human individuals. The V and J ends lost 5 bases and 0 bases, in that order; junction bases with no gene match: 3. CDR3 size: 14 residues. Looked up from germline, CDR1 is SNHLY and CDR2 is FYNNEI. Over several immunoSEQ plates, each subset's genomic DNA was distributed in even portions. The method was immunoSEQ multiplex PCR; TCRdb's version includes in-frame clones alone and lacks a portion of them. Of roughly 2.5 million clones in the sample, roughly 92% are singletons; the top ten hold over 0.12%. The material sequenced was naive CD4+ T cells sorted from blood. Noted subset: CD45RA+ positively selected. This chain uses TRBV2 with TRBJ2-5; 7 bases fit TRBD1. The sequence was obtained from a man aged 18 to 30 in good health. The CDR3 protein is CASSRDSNQETQYF. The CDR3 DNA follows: TGTGCCAGCAGTCGGGACAGCAACCAAGAGACCCAGTACTTC.